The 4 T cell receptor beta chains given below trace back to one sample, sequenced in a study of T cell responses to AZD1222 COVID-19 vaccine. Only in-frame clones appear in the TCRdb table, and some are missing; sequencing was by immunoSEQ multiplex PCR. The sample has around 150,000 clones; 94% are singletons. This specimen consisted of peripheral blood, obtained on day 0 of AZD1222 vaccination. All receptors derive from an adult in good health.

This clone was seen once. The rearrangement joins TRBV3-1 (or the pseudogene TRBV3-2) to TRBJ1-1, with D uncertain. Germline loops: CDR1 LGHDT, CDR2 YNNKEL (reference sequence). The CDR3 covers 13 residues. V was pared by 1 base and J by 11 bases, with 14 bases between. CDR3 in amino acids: CASSQGRGVGAFF. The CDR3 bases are TGTGCCAGCAGCCAAGGCCGCGGGGTCGGTGCTTTCTTT.

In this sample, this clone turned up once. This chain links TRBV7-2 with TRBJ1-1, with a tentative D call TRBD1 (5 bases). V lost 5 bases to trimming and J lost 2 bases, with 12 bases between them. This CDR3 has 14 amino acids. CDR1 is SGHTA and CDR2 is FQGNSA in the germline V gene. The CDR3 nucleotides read TGTGCCAGCAGCACCAGGGCAGGTAACACTGAAGCTTTCTTT. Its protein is CASSTRAGNTEAFF.

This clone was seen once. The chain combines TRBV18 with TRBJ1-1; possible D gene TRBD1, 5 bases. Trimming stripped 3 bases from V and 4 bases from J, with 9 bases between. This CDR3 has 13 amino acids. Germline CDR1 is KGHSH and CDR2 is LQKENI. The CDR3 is CASSPATGTEAFF. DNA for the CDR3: TGTGCCAGCTCACCTGCCACAGGCACTGAAGCTTTCTTT.

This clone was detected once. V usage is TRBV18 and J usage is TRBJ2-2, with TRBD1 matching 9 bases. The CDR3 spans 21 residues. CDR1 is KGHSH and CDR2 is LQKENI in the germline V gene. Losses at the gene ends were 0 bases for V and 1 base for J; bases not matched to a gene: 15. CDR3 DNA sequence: TGTGCCAGCTCACCACCGATAACCTGGCACAGGGGGCTTGTGAACACCGGGGAGCTGTTTTTT. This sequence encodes CASSPPITWHRGLVNTGELFF.